These 21 T cell receptor beta chains were sequenced from one sample in a study of identifying expanded T cells in peripheral blood. Method: immunoSEQ multiplex PCR; TCRdb's copy keeps in-frame clones and lacks some. The table has some 95,000 clones, 86% seen once. Sequenced input: blood. All receptors derive from a person between 18 and 70 years old in good health.

The chain uses TRBV5-4 and TRBJ1-1; 7 bases are a match to TRBD1. Unmatched junction bases numbered 10, after V lost 3 bases and J lost 5 bases. The CDR3 sequence is 15 residues long. The germline V gene encodes CDR1 SGHNT and CDR2 YYREEE (reference sequence). The CDR3 bases are TGTGCCAGCAGCTCGCTGACAGGGATGGTGACTGAAGCTTTCTTT. This gives the protein CASSSLTGMVTEAFF.

The V gene is TRBV30, the J gene TRBJ1-2, with D unclear. The CDR3 is 12 amino acids. Germline V gene lookup returns CDR1 GTSNPN and CDR2 SVGIG (reference sequence). Trimming took 4 bases from V and 1 from J, leaving 7 bases between them. The CDR3 DNA is TGTGCCTGGACAGATCTTAACTATGGCTACACCTTC. This encodes CAWTDLNYGYTF.

J is TRBJ1-2 and V is TRBV19, with D possibly being TRBD1 (6 bases). The CDR3 extends over 17 amino acids. Germline assignment: CDR1 LNHDA and CDR2 SQIVND (reference sequence). Trimming left V 4 bases short and J 4 bases short, with 22 bases between. This chain's CDR3 is CASSTRRDTGRFYGYTF. For the CDR3, the DNA is TGTGCCAGTAGTACCCGCCGGGACACGGGAAGGTTCTATGGCTACACCTTC.

This clone was picked up one time. The CDR3 region has the DNA TGTGCCACCAGCAGTATTAGGGAAAAACTGTTTTTT. Its translation is CATSSIREKLFF. This sequence joins TRBV15 and TRBJ1-4; D gene ambiguous. This CDR3 comprises 12 residues. The germline gives CDR1 LNHNV, CDR2 YYDKDF (reference sequence). Trimming cost V 3 bases and J 8 bases, with 7 bases left between them.

V and J are TRBV28 and TRBJ1-1; D uncertain. Germline V CDR1 and CDR2: MDHEN, SYDVKM. The CDR3 is 14 amino acids. V was shortened by 5 bases and J by 6 bases, with 16 bases between the two germline ends. The DNA of the CDR3 is TGTGCCAGCAGTGTTCCCCCTAAGACGGCTGAAGCTTTCTTT. Translating gives CASSVPPKTAEAFF.

This clone was recorded once. The chain links TRBV18 to TRBJ2-3, with D possibly TRBD1 on 5 matching bases. Germline assignment: CDR1 KGHSH and CDR2 LQKENI. Trimming cost V 4 bases and J 1 base, with 15 bases left between them. The CDR3 has 16 amino acids. The DNA of the CDR3 is TGTGCCAGCTCACAAATCGCGCAGGGTGGCACAGATACGCAGTATTTT. This codes for CASSQIAQGGTDTQYF. Looking up the rest from reference TRBV18 and TRBJ2-3 gives the full variable domain: NAGVMQNPRHLVRRRGQEARLRCSPMKGHSHVYWYRQLPEEGLKFMVYLQKENIIDESGMPKERFSAEFPKEGPSILRIQQVVRGDSAAYFCASSQIAQGGTDTQYFGPGTRLTVL.

This clone was found once. The J gene is TRBJ2-3, the V gene TRBV11-3; a weak D match, TRBD1 (6 bases). This CDR3 comprises 13 residues. Trimming left V 8 bases short and J 5 bases short, with 14 bases between. Germline assignment: CDR1 SGHNT and CDR2 YENEEA. The CDR3 loop is CASLGSGVDTQYF. The CDR3 DNA follows: TGTGCCAGCTTGGGATCAGGGGTAGATACGCAGTATTTT.

V usage is TRBV7-2 and J usage is TRBJ1-1; D perhaps matches TRBD1 (6 bases). In germline, CDR1 is SGHTA, CDR2 FQGNSA. Between the trimmed V and J ends, which lost 3 bases and 2 bases, there was a span of 10 bases. The CDR3 spans 14 residues. CDR3 sequence (DNA): TGTGCCAGCAGCTTTGACAGGACCAACACTGAAGCTTTCTTT. Encoded protein: CASSFDRTNTEAFF.

This clone was seen a few times. The rearrangement uses TRBV7-9 and TRBJ1-5; no firm D call. Trimming took 1 base from V and 1 from J, leaving 8 bases between them. Looked up from germline, CDR1 is SEHNR and CDR2 is FQNEAQ (reference sequence). There are 15 residues in the CDR3. The CDR3 region is CASSLGSESNQPQHF. In DNA, the CDR3 is TGTGCCAGCAGCTTAGGGTCAGAAAGCAATCAGCCCCAGCATTTT.

V is TRBV29-1 and J is TRBJ2-1, with 10 bases lining up with TRBD2. CDR3 length equals 17 residues. Trimming cost V 1 base and J 1 base; bases outside gene matches: 7. CDR1 is SQVTM and CDR2 is ANQGSEA in the germline V gene. This CDR3 is CSVEGFSGGVSYNEQFF. The CDR3 bases are TGCAGCGTTGAAGGTTTCAGCGGGGGGGTGTCCTACAATGAGCAGTTCTTC.

CDR3 sequence reads: CASSEILGQGGTEAFF. CDR3 sequence (DNA): TGTGCCAGCAGTGAAATATTGGGACAGGGCGGCACTGAAGCTTTCTTT. The chain recombines TRBV6-1 with TRBJ1-1; TRBD1 matches at 9 bases. J gave up 4 bases and V 2 bases, and 8 bases lay outside the gene matches. The CDR3 runs 16 residues. Germline CDR1 reads MNHNS; CDR2 reads SASEGT.

This chain connects TRBV19 to TRBJ2-5; 14 positions match TRBD2. The germline V gene encodes CDR1 LNHDA and CDR2 SQIVND (reference sequence). The CDR3 is made up of 15 amino acids. With V trimmed by 6 bases and J by 4 bases, 4 bases remained unmatched. The CDR3 coding sequence is TGTGCCAGTAGGACCGGGACTAGCGGGGGAGAGACCCAGTACTTC. Protein product: CASRTGTSGGETQYF.

The chain recombines TRBV27 with TRBJ2-1, with D hard to call. V was trimmed by 3 bases and J by 7 bases, leaving 25 bases between them. The CDR3 length is 18 residues. Germline CDR1 is MNHEY and CDR2 is SMNVEV (reference sequence). CDR3 residues: CASSFLNLSPTNLNEQFF. The DNA for the CDR3 is TGTGCCAGCAGTTTCCTAAACCTATCCCCGACAAATTTAAATGAGCAGTTCTTC.

V gene TRBV5-6 combines with J gene TRBJ2-4; the D gene is possibly TRBD1 (6 bases). In germline, CDR1 is SGHDT, CDR2 YYEEEE. Trimming cost V 3 bases and J 10 bases, with 11 bases left between them. This CDR3 is 12 amino acids long. The CDR3 region is CASSWGTSIQYF. Written as DNA, the CDR3 is TGTGCCAGCAGCTGGGGGACATCGATTCAGTACTTC.

The chain is built from TRBV4-3 and TRBJ1-1, with D possibly TRBD1 on 6 matching bases. The CDR3 length is 13 residues. Trimming stripped 2 bases from V and 6 bases from J, with 10 bases between. Germline V CDR1 and CDR2: LGHNA, YSLEER. The CDR3 protein is CASSQFEGAEAFF. The DNA of the CDR3 is TGCGCCAGCAGCCAATTTGAGGGGGCTGAAGCTTTCTTT.

The J gene is TRBJ2-7, the V gene TRBV2; TRBD1 might be the D (6 bases). Germline V gene data show CDR1 as SNHLY and CDR2 as FYNNEI. The V and J ends lost 6 bases and 7 bases respectively, with 16 bases between them. The CDR3 covers 13 residues. The CDR3 is CASRDSSPLEQYF. In nucleotides, the CDR3 is TGTGCCAGCAGGGACAGTTCTCCCCTAGAGCAGTACTTC.

This clone was seen a few times. The rearrangement uses TRBV4-1 and TRBJ2-3, with TRBD2 matching over 10 bases. Germline CDR1 and CDR2: MGHRA and YSYEKL. The trim removed 0 bases at V and 3 bases at J, leaving 9 bases unmatched. The CDR3 consists of 18 residues. In nucleotides, the CDR3 is TGCGCCAGCAGCCAAGATTCCCTACTAGCGGGGAGTACAGATACGCAGTATTTT. Translating gives CASSQDSLLAGSTDTQYF.

The J gene is TRBJ1-5, the V gene TRBV27; D not resolved. The CDR3 is 13 residues long. Germline V lookup: CDR1 MNHEY, CDR2 SMNVEV (reference sequence). Between the trimmed V and J ends, which lost 6 bases and 3 bases, there was a span of 9 bases. CDR3: CASSREPNQPQHF. In DNA, the CDR3 is TGTGCCAGCAGCCGGGAACCCAATCAGCCCCAGCATTTT.

This chain joins TRBV27 and TRBJ1-6; TRBD1 agrees at 8 bases. Per the germline V gene, CDR1 is MNHEY and CDR2 is SMNVEV (reference sequence). The CDR3 is 17 amino acids. Unmatched junction bases numbered 15, after V lost 6 bases and J lost 8 bases. The CDR3 DNA sequence: TGTGCCAGCAGCGCTGGACAGGGAGGTGATGTGGATTCACCCCTCCACTTT. As protein: CASSAGQGGDVDSPLHF.

V gene TRBV4-1 combines with J gene TRBJ1-1; D gene ambiguous. Germline V gene sequence: CDR1 MGHRA, CDR2 YSYEKL. The CDR3 is 16 residues long. The ends were cut back, 4 bases at V and 5 bases at J, with 20 bases in the middle. This chain's CDR3 is CASSLFRKGKGTEAFF. In DNA form, the CDR3 reads TGCGCCAGCAGCCTCTTTCGGAAGGGTAAAGGAACTGAAGCTTTCTTT.

The chain has TRBV7-2 and TRBJ2-7; tentatively, D is TRBD2 (5 bases). V lost 2 bases and J 4 bases, leaving 18 bases between the germline ends. Germline lookup yields CDR1 SGHTA and CDR2 FQGNSA. The CDR3 consists of 16 residues. The chain's CDR3 is CASSLSLSVFGYEQYF. Written as DNA, the CDR3 is TGTGCCAGCAGCTTAAGTCTTAGCGTCTTCGGTTACGAGCAGTACTTC.